Presented here are 22 T cell receptor beta chains from one specimen sequenced in a study of shared clonotypes between healthy human individuals. Sequenced by immunoSEQ multiplex PCR; TCRdb stores in-frame clones only, minus some. The sample records around 2.5 million clones, under 95% being singletons. Sequencing was done on a sample of naive CD4+ T cells from PBMCs. Subset indicated: CD45RA+ positively selected. Receptors originate from a man younger than 35 in good health. Some clones in this sample may be carry-over from other donors' samples.

The gene calls are TRBV4-2 and TRBJ1-1; unclear D gene. Between the trimmed V and J ends, which lost 3 bases and 1 base, there was a span of 0 bases. This CDR3 region has 11 residues. Germline values: CDR1 LGHNA, CDR2 YNFKEQ. CDR3 protein: CASSQNTEAFF. In DNA, the CDR3 is TGTGCCAGCAGCCAGAACACTGAAGCTTTCTTT.

This sequence joins TRBV7-8 and TRBJ2-1; TRBD2 might be the D (5 bases). V was shortened by 0 bases and J by 6 bases, with 6 bases between the two germline ends. The CDR3 loop spans 13 amino acids. Germline CDR1 and CDR2: SGHVS and FQNEAQ. As DNA, the CDR3 is TGTGCCAGCAGCTTAGCAGGGAGCAATGAGCAGTTCTTC. Amino acid sequence: CASSLAGSNEQFF.

CDR3 nucleotides: TGTGCCAGCAGTTTATCATCTAGCGGGGTCTACGAGCAGTACTTC. Its protein product is CASSLSSSGVYEQYF. This sequence joins TRBV27 and TRBJ2-7, with 9 bases fitting TRBD2. The CDR3 is 15 amino acids. Per the germline V gene, CDR1 is MNHEY and CDR2 is SMNVEV (reference sequence). Trimming took 0 bases from V and 3 from J; bases not matched to a gene: 3.

The CDR3 nucleotides read TGTGCCAGTAGTATACGGCAACAGGGGCATCAGCCCCAGCATTTT. This translates into CASSIRQQGHQPQHF. The chain is built from TRBV19 and TRBJ1-5; 7 nucleotides align to TRBD1. CDR3 length equals 15 residues. V lost 2 bases and J lost 5; bases outside the gene matches: 6. CDR1 is LNHDA, CDR2 SQIVND, per germline (reference sequence).

The chain couples TRBV7-2 to TRBJ2-7; 7 bases agree with TRBD2. J gave up 3 bases and V 5 bases, and 10 bases lay outside the gene matches. This CDR3 is built from 15 residues. Germline CDR1 reads SGHTA; CDR2 reads FQGNSA. The CDR3: CASSATSAKNYEQYF. The CDR3 DNA is TGTGCCAGCAGCGCCACTAGCGCAAAGAACTACGAGCAGTACTTC.

The chain carries TRBV11-2 and TRBJ2-7; a weak D match, TRBD2 (5 bases). The CDR3 has 14 residues. Germline V gene data show CDR1 as SGHAT and CDR2 as FQNNGV. Trimming took 4 bases from V and 6 from J, leaving 16 bases between them. CDR3 DNA sequence: TGTGCCAGCAGCTCCCTCGGGCAGGACTGCGAGCAGTACTTC. Its protein product is CASSSLGQDCEQYF.

J is TRBJ2-6 and V is TRBV10-3; a possible D gene is TRBD1 (5 bases). CDR1 is ENHRY and CDR2 is SYGVKD in the germline V gene. V was pared by 5 bases and J by 1 base, with 21 bases between. This CDR3 is built from 19 residues. DNA for the CDR3: TGTGCCATCAGTTTTGCTACTCTACAGGTGATGTCTGGGGCCAACGTCCTGACTTTC. This sequence encodes CAISFATLQVMSGANVLTF.

The chain is built from TRBV5-1 and TRBJ2-2; maybe TRBD1 (6 bases). Trimming pared 6 bases from V and 5 bases from J, leaving 17 bases between. Germline-derived CDR1 and CDR2 are SGHRS and YFSETQ. The CDR3 loop spans 15 amino acids. For the CDR3, the DNA is TGCGCCAGCAAGGAAGGGGGTTTGGAGACCGGGGAGCTGTTTTTT. It translates to CASKEGGLETGELFF.

The V and J genes are TRBV18 and TRBJ2-1, with 11 positions matching TRBD1. The CDR3 sequence is 14 residues long. CDR1 and CDR2 from the germline V gene are KGHSH and LQKENI. V dropped 8 bases and J dropped 6; count of bases not matched to a gene: 6. The CDR3 reads CASRPGTGGNEQFF. The CDR3 DNA reads TGTGCCAGCCGACCCGGGACAGGGGGCAATGAGCAGTTCTTC.

This clone has only one observation. This rearrangement joins TRBV28 to TRBJ1-2; 7 bases are shared with TRBD1. V was clipped by 5 bases and J by 4 bases; unmatched bases: 13. This CDR3 region has 16 residues. CDR1 and CDR2 from the germline V gene are MDHEN and SYDVKM. Written as DNA, the CDR3 is TGTGCCAGCAGTGCCGCCGGGACAGTGGGGGTCTATGGCTACACCTTC. It is translated as CASSAAGTVGVYGYTF.

The chain links TRBV18 to TRBJ2-7, with D maybe TRBD1 (6 bases). CDR1 is KGHSH, CDR2 LQKENI, per germline. The ends were cut back, 0 bases at V and 1 base at J, with 13 bases in the middle. The length of the CDR3 is 16 residues. This CDR3 is CASSPPGRGKSYEQYF. CDR3 coding DNA: TGTGCCAGCTCACCACCCGGAAGGGGGAAGTCCTACGAGCAGTACTTC.

This clone was seen a single time. This chain links TRBV2 with TRBJ1-3; possibly TRBD1 for D (5 bases). The CDR3 length is 14 residues. Germline CDR1 and CDR2: SNHLY and FYNNEI. V lost 3 bases, J lost 0 bases, and 6 bases lay in between. In DNA form, the CDR3 reads TGTGCCAGCAGTGACAGGGTCTCTGGAAACACCATATATTTT. Its translation: CASSDRVSGNTIYF.

This chain joins TRBV18 and TRBJ2-3; 7 bases match TRBD1. J gave up 1 base and V 7 bases, and 2 bases lay outside the gene matches. This CDR3 has 13 residues. Germline CDR1 reads KGHSH; CDR2 reads LQKENI. CDR3 amino acids: CASLGQGTDTQYF. CDR3 sequence (DNA): TGTGCCAGCTTAGGACAGGGCACAGATACGCAGTATTTT.

The CDR3: CATSGRPTSYEQYF. In DNA, the CDR3 is TGTGCCACCTCCGGGCGACCTACTTCCTACGAGCAGTACTTC. The rearrangement uses TRBV6-5 and TRBJ2-7, with D unresolved. This CDR3 contains 14 residues. The germline CDR1 and CDR2 sequences are MNHEY and SVGAGI. V was trimmed by 10 bases and J by 1 base, leaving 17 bases between them.

The chain joins TRBV5-1 to TRBJ2-3; possibly TRBD1 or TRBD2 for D (5 bases each). The length of the CDR3 is 15 residues. Germline lookup yields CDR1 SGHRS and CDR2 YFSETQ. V shed 6 bases and J shed 1 base, with 15 bases lying between them. DNA for the CDR3: TGCGCCAGCAAACTATCGGGACGGGGCACAGATACGCAGTATTTT. This codes for CASKLSGRGTDTQYF.

This CDR3 reads CAVGETAYEQYF. The DNA of the CDR3 is TGTGCAGTGGGTGAAACAGCCTACGAGCAGTACTTC. The rearrangement uses TRBV6-1 and TRBJ2-7; D not resolved. The CDR3 is 12 amino acids. CDR1 is MNHNS and CDR2 is SASEGT in the germline V gene.

The J gene is TRBJ2-7, the V gene TRBV6-4; TRBD1 is a possible D gene (6 bases). Germline V CDR1 and CDR2: MRHNA, SNTAGT. This CDR3 is built from 14 residues. The germline V and J ends were trimmed by 5 bases and 0 bases, with 11 bases remaining between them. This CDR3 reads CASSPETGSYEQYF. DNA of the CDR3: TGTGCCAGCAGTCCGGAGACAGGCTCCTACGAGCAGTACTTC.

The V and J genes are TRBV28 and TRBJ2-7; unclear D gene. Germline lookup yields CDR1 MDHEN and CDR2 SYDVKM. The CDR3 runs 14 residues. V lost 4 bases, J lost 0 bases, and 10 bases lay in between. CDR3 nucleotides: TGTGCCAGCAGTTCCCGGGCCCTCTCCTACGAGCAGTACTTC. This sequence encodes CASSSRALSYEQYF.

The chain recombines TRBV6-6 with TRBJ2-7; D is perhaps TRBD2 (6 bases). The CDR3 extends over 14 amino acids. Trimming removed 4 bases from V and 6 bases from J, with 16 bases in between. Germline V lookup: CDR1 MNHNY, CDR2 SVGAGI (reference sequence). The CDR3 loop reads CASSFTSRPPEQYF. CDR3 nucleotide sequence: TGTGCCAGCAGTTTTACTAGCCGTCCTCCCGAGCAGTACTTC.

This chain links TRBV28 with TRBJ2-7, with 11 positions matching TRBD1. CDR1 and CDR2 (germline): MDHEN, SYDVKM. The CDR3 sequence is 15 residues long. The V gene end was trimmed by 3 bases and the J gene end by 3 bases; junction bases not matched to a gene: 4. For the CDR3, the DNA is TGTGCCAGCAGTTTGGCGGGACAGGGGGGCTACGAGCAGTACTTC. Translation: CASSLAGQGGYEQYF.

The gene calls are TRBV5-6 and TRBJ2-3; weak D call: TRBD2 (5 bases). This CDR3 is built from 17 residues. In germline, CDR1 is SGHDT, CDR2 YYEEEE. Trimming removed 1 base from V and 3 bases from J, with 18 bases in between. The DNA of the CDR3 is TGTGCCAGCAGCTTGCCGGGTACTAGATTCTGGACAGATACGCAGTATTTT. Its translation is CASSLPGTRFWTDTQYF.

In its sample, this clone was seen once. This chain uses TRBV2 with TRBJ2-1; 11 nucleotides agree with TRBD2. This CDR3 is 18 amino acids long. The V segment lost 5 bases and the J segment 8 bases; nucleotides outside the gene matches: 17. Germline CDR1 reads SNHLY; CDR2 reads FYNNEI. Written as DNA, the CDR3 is TGTGCCAGCAGTATAACCGGGACTAGCGGCTGGGCCTCGGATGAGCAGTTCTTC. Amino acids: CASSITGTSGWASDEQFF.